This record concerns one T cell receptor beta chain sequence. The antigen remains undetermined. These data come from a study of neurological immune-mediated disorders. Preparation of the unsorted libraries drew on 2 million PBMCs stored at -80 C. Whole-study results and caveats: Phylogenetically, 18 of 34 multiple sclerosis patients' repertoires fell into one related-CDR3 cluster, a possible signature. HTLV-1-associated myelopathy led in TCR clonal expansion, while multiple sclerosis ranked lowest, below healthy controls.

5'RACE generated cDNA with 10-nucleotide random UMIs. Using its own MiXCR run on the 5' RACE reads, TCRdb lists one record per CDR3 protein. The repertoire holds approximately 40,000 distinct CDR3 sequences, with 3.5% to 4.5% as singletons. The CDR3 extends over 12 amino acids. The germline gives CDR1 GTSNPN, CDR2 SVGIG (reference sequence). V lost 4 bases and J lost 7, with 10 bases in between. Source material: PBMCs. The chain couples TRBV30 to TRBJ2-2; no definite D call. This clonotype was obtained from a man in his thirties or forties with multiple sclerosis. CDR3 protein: CAWTPMSGELFF. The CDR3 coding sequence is TGTGCCTGGACCCCGATGAGCGGGGAGCTGTTTTTT.